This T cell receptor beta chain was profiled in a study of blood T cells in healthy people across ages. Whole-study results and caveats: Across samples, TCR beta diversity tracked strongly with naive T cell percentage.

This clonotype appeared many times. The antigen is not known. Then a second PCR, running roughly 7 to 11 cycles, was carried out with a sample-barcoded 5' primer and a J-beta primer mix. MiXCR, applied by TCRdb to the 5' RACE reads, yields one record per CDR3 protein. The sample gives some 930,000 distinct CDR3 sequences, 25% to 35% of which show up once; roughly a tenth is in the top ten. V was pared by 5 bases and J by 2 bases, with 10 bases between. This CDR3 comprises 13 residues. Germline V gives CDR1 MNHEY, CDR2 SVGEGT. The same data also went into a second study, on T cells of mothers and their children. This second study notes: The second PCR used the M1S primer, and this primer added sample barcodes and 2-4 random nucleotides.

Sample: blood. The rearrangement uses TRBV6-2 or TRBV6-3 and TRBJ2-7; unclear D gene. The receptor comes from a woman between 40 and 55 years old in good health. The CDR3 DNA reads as TGTGCCAGCAGTCCAGACCAGCCCTACGAGCAGTACTTC. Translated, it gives CASSPDQPYEQYF.